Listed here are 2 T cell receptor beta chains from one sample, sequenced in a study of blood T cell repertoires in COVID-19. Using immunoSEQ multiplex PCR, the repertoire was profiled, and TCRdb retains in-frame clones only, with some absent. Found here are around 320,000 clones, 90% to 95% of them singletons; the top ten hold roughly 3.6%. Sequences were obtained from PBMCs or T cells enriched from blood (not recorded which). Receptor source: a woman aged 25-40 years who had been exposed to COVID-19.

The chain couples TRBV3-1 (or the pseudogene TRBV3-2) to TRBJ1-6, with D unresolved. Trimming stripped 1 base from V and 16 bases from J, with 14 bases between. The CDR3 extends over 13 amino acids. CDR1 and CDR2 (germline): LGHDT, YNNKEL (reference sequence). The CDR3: CASSQGPGGYLHF. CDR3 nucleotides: TGTGCCAGCAGCCAAGGTCCAGGCGGGTATCTCCACTTT.

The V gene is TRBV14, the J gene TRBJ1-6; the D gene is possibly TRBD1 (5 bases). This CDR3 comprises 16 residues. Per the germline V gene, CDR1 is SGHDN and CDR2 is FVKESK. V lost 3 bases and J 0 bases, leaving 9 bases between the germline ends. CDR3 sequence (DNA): TGTGCCAGCAGCCAGGGGGGGAGCTCCTATAATTCACCCCTCCACTTT. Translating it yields CASSQGGSSYNSPLHF.